Listed here are 2 T cell receptor beta chains from one sample, sequenced in a study of T cell responses to AZD1222 COVID-19 vaccine. Assay used: immunoSEQ multiplex PCR; TCRdb lists only in-frame clones, some missing. The sample lists 110,000 to 150,000 clones; about 91% were seen once. The specimen comprised peripheral blood, sampled on day 0 of AZD1222 vaccination. The receptor source for this set is an adult in good health.

The chain couples TRBV29-1 to TRBJ2-2; no clear D gene. Germline-derived CDR1 and CDR2 are SQVTM and ANQGSEA. The V end lost 4 bases, the J end lost 6 bases, and 9 bases lay between the germline ends. The CDR3 extends over 12 amino acids. CDR3 nucleotides: TGCAGCGTTGGTGGTTTGGCCGGGGAGCTGTTTTTT. This translates into CSVGGLAGELFF.

This rearrangement joins TRBV29-1 to TRBJ1-5; a weak D match, TRBD1 (5 bases). V was trimmed by 8 bases and J by 0 bases, leaving 26 bases between them. Per the germline V gene, CDR1 is SQVTM and CDR2 is ANQGSEA. CDR3 length: 18 amino acids. The CDR3 reads CSTSSPGLVGYSNQPQHF. In nucleotides, the CDR3 is TGCAGCACCTCTAGCCCGGGACTCGTAGGTTATAGCAATCAGCCCCAGCATTTT.